This T cell receptor beta chain is drawn from a study of cytomegalovirus exposure and HLA in healthy donors. CDR1 is LNHDA, CDR2 SQIVND, per germline (reference sequence). CDR3 size: 14 residues. V was pared by 3 bases and J by 0 bases, with 9 bases between. A multiplex PCR was run with 60 Vbeta primers and 13 Jbeta primers. The method was immunoSEQ multiplex PCR; TCRdb's version includes in-frame clones alone and lacks a portion of them. This table lists more than 70,000 clones. The sequenced material came from PBMCs. The gene calls are TRBV19 and TRBJ2-7; no reliable D call. This TCR derives from a woman aged 60-75 years in good health and CMV-seronegative. In DNA form, the CDR3 reads TGTGCCAGTAGTATTCAGACAAGCTCCTACGAGCAGTACTTC. As protein: CASSIQTSSYEQYF.